A selection of T cell receptor beta chains follows, all from one sample in a study of blood T cells in healthy people across ages. TCRdb itself ran the 5' RACE reads through MiXCR, one entry per CDR3 protein. The data show over 1,300,000 distinct CDR3 sequences, with around 55% seen just once and roughly 6.3% held by the top ten. Sequencing input: blood. All receptors come from a man aged 18 to 29 in good health. Each CDR3 is given with its conserved first and last residue. D genes are given only for firm matches. Clone size is not always given. Where it is, it says once, few, many or a class for expanded clones.

abundance: .
d_gene: .
j_gene: TRBJ1-2
v_gene: TRBV6-1
CDR3nt: TGTGCCAGCAGTGAATTTTTATCTTATGGCTACACCTTC
CDR3aa: CASSEFLSYGYTF

abundance: once
d_gene: TRBD1
j_gene: TRBJ2-7
v_gene: TRBV7-9
CDR3nt: TGTGCCAGCAGCCCATCCCTCGCCGGGACAGGTAACGAGCAGTACTTC
CDR3aa: CASSPSLAGTGNEQYF

abundance: .
d_gene: TRBD2
j_gene: TRBJ2-7
v_gene: TRBV27
CDR3nt: TGTGCCAGCAGTCTTGCGGGAGGGATTCACTCCTACGAGCAGTACTTC
CDR3aa: CASSLAGGIHSYEQYF

abundance: .
d_gene: .
j_gene: TRBJ2-7
v_gene: TRBV20-1
CDR3nt: TGCAGTGCTAGAGTCCGGATCTTCCCCTACGAGCAGTACTTC
CDR3aa: CSARVRIFPYEQYF

abundance: .
d_gene: TRBD2
j_gene: TRBJ2-3
v_gene: TRBV7-2
CDR3nt: TGTGCCAGCAGCTCCATAGCGGGGAGGACAGATACGCAGTATTTT
CDR3aa: CASSSIAGRTDTQYF

abundance: .
d_gene: TRBD1
j_gene: TRBJ1-5
v_gene: TRBV6-1
CDR3nt: TGTGCCAGCAGTGAGGGGCAGGGGGTTCAGCCCCAGCATTTT
CDR3aa: CASSEGQGVQPQHF

abundance: few
d_gene: TRBD2
j_gene: TRBJ2-7
v_gene: TRBV6-4
CDR3nt: TGTGCCAGCAGTGACGGTTCGGCGGGAGTGTCCTACGAGCAGTACTTC
CDR3aa: CASSDGSAGVSYEQYF

abundance: .
d_gene: .
j_gene: TRBJ2-3
v_gene: TRBV10-3
CDR3nt: TGTGCCATCAGTGAGTCCCAGCGGCTCACAGATACGCAGTATTTT
CDR3aa: CAISESQRLTDTQYF

abundance: .
d_gene: TRBD2
j_gene: TRBJ2-7
v_gene: TRBV28
CDR3nt: TGTGCCAGCAGTCATAGCGGGGGACGGTTCCAGTACTTC
CDR3aa: CASSHSGGRFQYF

abundance: .
d_gene: TRBD1
j_gene: TRBJ1-1
v_gene: TRBV28
CDR3nt: TGTGCCAGCAGTTGGGGAGGGGGCATTGAAGCTTTCTTT
CDR3aa: CASSWGGGIEAFF

abundance: .
d_gene: TRBD1
j_gene: TRBJ2-5
v_gene: TRBV12-3/TRBV12-4
CDR3nt: TGTGCCAGCAGGCAGGACAGGAGGCAAGAGACCCAGTACTTC
CDR3aa: CASRQDRRQETQYF

abundance: .
d_gene: .
j_gene: TRBJ2-5
v_gene: TRBV27
CDR3nt: TGTGCCAGCGGCCTCTACAATGAGCAGTACTTC
CDR3aa: CASGLYNEQYF

abundance: .
d_gene: TRBD1
j_gene: TRBJ2-3
v_gene: TRBV29-1
CDR3nt: TGCAGCGTTATAAAACCCTGGGACAGGGCGGTGGATACGCAGTATTTT
CDR3aa: CSVIKPWDRAVDTQYF

abundance: .
d_gene: TRBD2
j_gene: TRBJ2-3
v_gene: TRBV25-1
CDR3nt: TGTGCCAGCAGTGAACTAGCGGGGGGCCCGAACACAGATACGCAGTATTTT
CDR3aa: CASSELAGGPNTDTQYF

abundance: few
d_gene: .
j_gene: TRBJ2-5
v_gene: TRBV11-3
CDR3nt: TGTGCCAGCAGCCCTATGAGTTCTGGGACCCAGTACTTC
CDR3aa: CASSPMSSGTQYF

abundance: .
d_gene: .
j_gene: TRBJ2-3
v_gene: TRBV4-1
CDR3nt: TGCGCCAGCAGCCCTTCGACTGGAATAAGGACAGATACGCAGTATTTT
CDR3aa: CASSPSTGIRTDTQYF

abundance: few
d_gene: .
j_gene: TRBJ2-1
v_gene: TRBV29-1
CDR3nt: TGCAGCGTTGGCCAGGATGGCTACAATGAGCAGTTCTTC
CDR3aa: CSVGQDGYNEQFF

abundance: few
d_gene: TRBD1
j_gene: TRBJ1-1
v_gene: TRBV7-9
CDR3nt: TGTGCCAGTAGTACAACAGGGGATACTGAAGCTTTCTTT
CDR3aa: CASSTTGDTEAFF

abundance: .
d_gene: .
j_gene: TRBJ2-4
v_gene: TRBV7-2
CDR3nt: TGTGCCAGCAGCTCGATACCACTTAGCACCCTAGAGCAGTACTTC
CDR3aa: CASSSIPLSTLEQYF

abundance: .
d_gene: TRBD2
j_gene: TRBJ2-5
v_gene: TRBV7-9
CDR3nt: TGTGCCAGCAGCTTAGCGGGAGGGGCATACCAAGAGACCCAGTACTTC
CDR3aa: CASSLAGGAYQETQYF

abundance: .
d_gene: .
j_gene: TRBJ2-5
v_gene: TRBV11-2
CDR3nt: TGTGCCAGCAGCCTTGGGACCCGGCTGGGAGAGACCCAGTACTTC
CDR3aa: CASSLGTRLGETQYF

abundance: .
d_gene: .
j_gene: TRBJ1-2
v_gene: TRBV27
CDR3nt: TGTGCCAGCAGTTTAGCCCCCCCGACTTTAGCTAACTATGGCTACACCTTC
CDR3aa: CASSLAPPTLANYGYTF

abundance: once
d_gene: .
j_gene: TRBJ1-5
v_gene: TRBV4-1
CDR3nt: TGCGCCAGCAGCCAAGGTCTGGATGCATGGGCCCAGCATTTT
CDR3aa: CASSQGLDAWAQHF

abundance: few
d_gene: TRBD2
j_gene: TRBJ2-1
v_gene: TRBV20-1
CDR3nt: TGCAGTGCTAGGGGGCTAGCGGGAGAGCAGTTCTTC
CDR3aa: CSARGLAGEQFF

abundance: few
d_gene: .
j_gene: TRBJ2-1
v_gene: TRBV20-1
CDR3nt: TGCAGTGCTACTCGCGGGACCTACAATGAGCAGTTCTTC
CDR3aa: CSATRGTYNEQFF

abundance: .
d_gene: .
j_gene: TRBJ1-5
v_gene: TRBV27
CDR3nt: TGTGCCAGCAGTTTCGCAGGGGTCGGCACTCAGCCCCAGCATTTT
CDR3aa: CASSFAGVGTQPQHF

abundance: .
d_gene: .
j_gene: TRBJ1-2
v_gene: TRBV7-8
CDR3nt: TGTGCCAGCAGCCCCACGACAGCACTCTATGGCTACACCTTC
CDR3aa: CASSPTTALYGYTF

abundance: .
d_gene: .
j_gene: TRBJ2-5
v_gene: TRBV20-1
CDR3nt: TGCAGTGCTAGGGGGGACTCATCAGGGGGGATGGAGCAGTACTTC
CDR3aa: CSARGDSSGGMEQYF

abundance: .
d_gene: .
j_gene: TRBJ2-5
v_gene: TRBV20-1
CDR3nt: TGCAGTGCTAGAGGCAATTCGCGGGACGGATCTTTGGAGACCCAGTACTTC
CDR3aa: CSARGNSRDGSLETQYF

abundance: .
d_gene: TRBD1
j_gene: TRBJ2-3
v_gene: TRBV6-2/TRBV6-3
CDR3nt: TGTACCAGCAGTTGGACAGGGATTGTCGGAGATACGCAGTATTTT
CDR3aa: CTSSWTGIVGDTQYF

abundance: few
d_gene: .
j_gene: TRBJ2-1
v_gene: TRBV29-1
CDR3nt: TGCAGCGTTGAAGGGGTAGAGAATGAGCAGTTCTTC
CDR3aa: CSVEGVENEQFF

abundance: .
d_gene: .
j_gene: TRBJ1-5
v_gene: TRBV20-1
CDR3nt: TGCAGTGCAATAGGACCGAATTATAGCAATCAGCCCCAGCATTTT
CDR3aa: CSAIGPNYSNQPQHF

abundance: .
d_gene: TRBD1
j_gene: TRBJ2-1
v_gene: TRBV7-9
CDR3nt: TGTGCCAGCGTATCTCCGGGACAGAGCCACAATGAGCAGTTCTTC
CDR3aa: CASVSPGQSHNEQFF

abundance: .
d_gene: .
j_gene: TRBJ2-1
v_gene: TRBV11-1
CDR3nt: TGTGCCAGCAGTTCCGACCCGACTCAGTTCTTC
CDR3aa: CASSSDPTQFF

abundance: .
d_gene: .
j_gene: TRBJ2-6
v_gene: TRBV12-3/TRBV12-4
CDR3nt: TGTGCCAGCAGCCCGGCATTTTCTGGGGCCAACGTCCTGACTTTC
CDR3aa: CASSPAFSGANVLTF

abundance: few
d_gene: .
j_gene: TRBJ2-1
v_gene: TRBV20-1
CDR3nt: TGCAGTGTGATCCAGCGGTCATCCTCCTACAATGAGCAGTTCTTC
CDR3aa: CSVIQRSSSYNEQFF

abundance: few
d_gene: .
j_gene: TRBJ2-3
v_gene: TRBV6-6
CDR3nt: TGTGCCAGCAGTTACTCGACGGGGGATACGCAGTATTTT
CDR3aa: CASSYSTGDTQYF

abundance: .
d_gene: .
j_gene: TRBJ2-5
v_gene: TRBV29-1
CDR3nt: TGCAGCGCTGAGAGCAGGGGCGTCCAAGAGACCCAGTACTTC
CDR3aa: CSAESRGVQETQYF

abundance: .
d_gene: .
j_gene: TRBJ2-7
v_gene: TRBV4-1
CDR3nt: TGCGCCAGCAGCCAAGATGGAGGGGGCGGCGAGCAGTACTTC
CDR3aa: CASSQDGGGGEQYF

abundance: .
d_gene: TRBD1
j_gene: TRBJ2-7
v_gene: TRBV20-1
CDR3nt: TGCAGTGCTATACCGGGACAGGGTTCCGGCTACGAGCAGTACTTC
CDR3aa: CSAIPGQGSGYEQYF

abundance: .
d_gene: TRBD1
j_gene: TRBJ1-2
v_gene: TRBV6-6
CDR3nt: TGTGCCAGCAGGCCTTTTGACAGGGGTGATGGCTACACCTTC
CDR3aa: CASRPFDRGDGYTF

abundance: .
d_gene: .
j_gene: TRBJ2-5
v_gene: TRBV10-3
CDR3nt: TGTGCCATCAGTGAAGGCGGGGACCTTCAAGAGACCCAGTACTTC
CDR3aa: CAISEGGDLQETQYF

abundance: .
d_gene: .
j_gene: TRBJ1-2
v_gene: TRBV6-1
CDR3nt: TGTGCCAGCAGTGAACTACAGGGTTCCTTTGGCTACACCTTC
CDR3aa: CASSELQGSFGYTF

abundance: .
d_gene: .
j_gene: TRBJ2-7
v_gene: TRBV7-9
CDR3nt: TGTGCCAGCAGCCCCCATGGGGAGACCTACGAGCAGTACTTC
CDR3aa: CASSPHGETYEQYF

abundance: .
d_gene: .
j_gene: TRBJ2-5
v_gene: TRBV24-1
CDR3nt: TGTGCCACCAGTGATAGGGTCGGGACTCAAGAGACCCAGTACTTC
CDR3aa: CATSDRVGTQETQYF

abundance: .
d_gene: TRBD2
j_gene: TRBJ2-7
v_gene: TRBV20-1
CDR3nt: TGCAGTGCTAGGGATATCACTAGCGGGTCCTACGAGCAGTACTTC
CDR3aa: CSARDITSGSYEQYF